The 26 T cell receptor beta chains presented below share a single source sample, sequenced in a study of breast tumors, draining lymph nodes, adjacent tissues. Samples came from axillary lymph nodes draining the breast cancer. TCRdb independently ran MiXCR on the multiplex PCR reads; one entry per CDR3 protein. The sample shows under 250,000 distinct CDR3 sequences, roughly 32% of them seen only once. Sequenced material: axillary lymph node tissue. All receptors come from a female donor with breast cancer. Some clones in this sample may be carry-over from other donors' samples.

Ten or more counts support this clonotype. V usage is TRBV7-2 and J usage is TRBJ2-1; a weak D match, TRBD2 (5 bases). Germline V gene lookup returns CDR1 SGHTA and CDR2 FQGNSA. There are 14 residues in the CDR3. V dropped 4 bases and J dropped 9 bases, with 16 bases sitting between them. CDR3 protein: CASSSPPLGIEQFF. The DNA for the CDR3 is TGTGCCAGCAGCTCTCCGCCCCTCGGGATTGAGCAGTTCTTC. Drawing the rest from reference TRBV7-2 and TRBJ2-1, the complete variable domain is GAGVSQSPSNKVTEKGKDVELRCDPISGHTALYWYRQSLGQGLEFLIYFQGNSAPDKSGLPSDRFSAERTGGSVSTLTIQRTQQEDSAVYLCASSSPPLGIEQFFGPGTRLTVL.

This clonotype appeared many times. The CDR3 loop reads CASSPGQGQETQYF. The CDR3 DNA sequence: TGTGCCAGCTCACCCGGGCAGGGCCAAGAGACCCAGTACTTC. V and J are TRBV18 and TRBJ2-5; the D gene is possibly TRBD1 (5 bases). V lost 3 bases and J lost 1, with 9 bases in between. Germline CDR1 and CDR2: KGHSH and LQKENI. This CDR3 region has 14 residues.

Remarks on this clonotype: This may come from a read error, since a much larger clone is one base off. This sequence joins TRBV28 and TRBJ1-5; D might be TRBD1 (5 bases). The CDR3 runs to 17 residues. Per the germline V gene, CDR1 is MDHEN and CDR2 is SYDVKM. CDR3 amino acids: CASSLQGRAYSNQPHHF. DNA for the CDR3: TGTGCCAGCAGTTTACAGGGCAGAGCTTATAGCAATCAGCCCCATCATTTT.

About this clonotype: A much larger clone sits a single nucleotide away, making a read error possible. This chain joins TRBV11-2 and TRBJ2-1, with D possibly TRBD1 on 5 matching bases. The germline CDR1 and CDR2 sequences are SGHAT and FQNNGV. The CDR3 has 15 residues. Trimming took 2 bases from V and 10 from J, leaving 18 bases between them. As DNA, the CDR3 is TGTGCCAGCAGCTTACAGTTTGGGGCAGGCCGCGAGCAGTTCTTC. It encodes CASSLQFGAGREQFF.

This clonotype was seen repeatedly, ten times or more. V usage is TRBV4-1 and J usage is TRBJ2-2; possibly TRBD2 for D (6 bases). V shed 4 bases and J shed 1 base, with 13 bases lying between them. CDR1 is MGHRA, CDR2 YSYEKL, per germline. The length of the CDR3 is 16 residues. In DNA form, the CDR3 reads TGCGCCAGCAGCCGACGTGGCGGGAAGAACACCGGGGAGCTGTTTTTT. Residues: CASSRRGGKNTGELFF.

Regarding this clonotype: This may stem from a read error, because a much larger clone lies one nucleotide away. The chain carries TRBV6-1 and TRBJ1-5; D uncertain. This CDR3 has 20 residues. The V gene lost 7 bases and the J gene lost 0 bases, with 28 bases spanning the gap. CDR1 and CDR2 (germline): MNHNS, SASEGT. In DNA, the CDR3 is TGTGCCAGCACCCGAAGAAGGAGACAAGCGACAATTTATAGCAATCAGCCCCAGCATTTT. It codes for CASTRRRRQATIYSNQPQHF.

This clonotype has at least ten counts. The chain links TRBV24-1 to TRBJ2-6; D ambiguous. V lost 9 bases and J 0 bases, leaving 5 bases between the germline ends. Germline-derived CDR1 and CDR2 are KGHDR and SFDVKD. CDR3 size: 13 residues. CDR3 DNA sequence: TGTGCCACCGGGGACTCTGGGGCCAACGTCCTGACTTTC. This sequence encodes CATGDSGANVLTF.

This clonotype was seen repeatedly, ten times or more. This chain uses TRBV18 with TRBJ2-5; maybe TRBD2 (7 bases). The length of the CDR3 is 13 residues. V lost 5 bases and J lost 6, with 13 bases in between. Germline V lookup: CDR1 KGHSH, CDR2 LQKENI. The CDR3 sequence is CASSFAGDKTQYF. The CDR3 DNA reads as TGTGCCAGCTCATTTGCGGGGGACAAGACCCAGTACTTC.

To note about this clonotype: This may be a read error: a much more frequent sequence differs by one nucleotide. The rearrangement joins TRBV7-2 to TRBJ2-5; D unclear. The CDR3 has 12 amino acids. The V end lost 5 bases, the J end lost 3 bases, and 7 bases lay between the germline ends. Germline CDR1 reads SGHTA; CDR2 reads FQGNSA. The CDR3 sequence is CASSPWEETQYF. The DNA of the CDR3 is TGTGCCAGCAGCCCATGGGAAGAGACCCAGTACTTC. Full variable domain (outside the CDR3, taken from reference TRBV7-2 and TRBJ2-5): GAGVSQSPSNKVTEKGKDVELRCDPISGHTALYWYRQSLGQGLEFLIYFQGNSAPDKSGLPSDRFSAERTGGSVSTLTIQRTQQEDSAVYLCASSPWEETQYFGPGTRLLVL.

This clonotype was detected ten times or more. The rearrangement uses TRBV20-1 and TRBJ1-2; D is uncertain. Trimming shortened V by 0 bases and J by 3 bases, and 11 bases separated the two germline ends. Looked up from germline, CDR1 is DFQATT and CDR2 is SNEGSKA (reference sequence). The CDR3 has 14 amino acids. DNA for the CDR3: TGCAGTGCTAGAGAACCGACGGAATACTATGGCTACACCTTC. This translates into CSAREPTEYYGYTF.

Of note for this clonotype: Being one base from a much bigger clone, this may be a read error. The CDR3 nucleotides are TGTGCCTGGAGGGACCTTCCGGGACAGATGCGCTATGGCTACACCTTC. Translated, it gives CAWRDLPGQMRYGYTF. The chain is built from TRBV30 and TRBJ1-2; 7 nucleotides line up with TRBD1. The CDR3 consists of 16 residues. V gave up 3 bases and J gave up 4 bases; unmatched junction bases: 14. Per germline, CDR1 GTSNPN and CDR2 SVGIG (reference sequence). The whole variable domain, remainder taken from reference TRBV30 and TRBJ1-2, is SQTIHQWPATLVQPVGSPLSLECTVEGTSNPNLYWYRQAAGRGLQLLFYSVGIGQISSEVPQNLSASRPQDRQFILSSKKLLLSDSGFYLCAWRDLPGQMRYGYTFGSGTRLTVV.

V gene TRBV19 combines with J gene TRBJ1-1, with D unresolved. The CDR3 is 14 amino acids. Germline loops: CDR1 LNHDA, CDR2 SQIVND (reference sequence). V lost 1 base and J lost 3, with 9 bases in between. The CDR3 sequence is CASSIGPDYTEAFF. Written as DNA, the CDR3 is TGTGCCAGTAGTATAGGGCCGGATTACACTGAAGCTTTCTTT.

This rearrangement joins TRBV2 to TRBJ1-6; 7 bases align to TRBD1. Germline V CDR1 and CDR2: SNHLY, FYNNEI. V gave up 3 bases and J gave up 8 bases; unmatched junction bases: 4. This CDR3 region has 14 residues. The CDR3 DNA reads as TGTGCCAGCAGTGATTGGGACAGTTATTCACCCCTCCACTTT. It yields the protein CASSDWDSYSPLHF.

This clonotype was picked up many times. The J gene is TRBJ2-7, the V gene TRBV27; perhaps TRBD1 as D (5 bases). The CDR3 consists of 11 residues. Germline CDR1 reads MNHEY; CDR2 reads SMNVEV (reference sequence). The V gene lost 8 bases and the J gene lost 6 bases, with 11 bases spanning the gap. The CDR3 reads CASGWGREQYF. The CDR3 DNA reads as TGTGCCAGCGGGTGGGGCCGCGAGCAGTACTTC.

This clonotype came up many times. The CDR3 bases are TGTGCCAGCAGTTACGCCTCGGACGAGCAGCCCCAGCATTTT. This gives the protein CASSYASDEQPQHF. V is TRBV6-6 and J is TRBJ1-5, with D uncertain. The V end lost 2 bases, the J end lost 7 bases, and 12 bases lay between the germline ends. The germline V gene has CDR1 MNHNY and CDR2 SVGAGI (reference sequence). The CDR3 sequence is 14 residues long.

This clonotype came up many times. J is TRBJ1-2 and V is TRBV20-1; 7 bases are a match to TRBD1. This CDR3 is built from 13 residues. Trimming took 5 bases from V and 0 from J; bases not matched to a gene: 3. Germline CDR1 is DFQATT and CDR2 is SNEGSKA (reference sequence). The CDR3 reads CSAGDSPNYGYTF. The CDR3 region has the DNA TGCAGTGCTGGGGACAGTCCTAACTATGGCTACACCTTC.

To note about this clonotype: This clone may be a read error of a much larger clone one base away. This chain joins TRBV9 and TRBJ2-7; D gene ambiguous. This CDR3 has 14 amino acids. CDR1 SGDLS and CDR2 YYNGEE come from the germline V gene. The CDR3 DNA follows: TGTGCCAGCAGCGTAGACACCCACTCCTACGAGCAGTCCTTC. Translated: CASSVDTHSYEQSF.

This clonotype occurred many times. The V call is TRBV5-1, the J call TRBJ2-5; D uncertain. CDR1 and CDR2 from the germline V gene are SGHRS and YFSETQ. The CDR3 is made up of 15 amino acids. The V gene lost 1 base and the J gene lost 2 bases, with 12 bases spanning the gap. This chain's CDR3 is CASSLSPGSQETQYF. The CDR3 region has the DNA TGCGCCAGCAGCTTGTCTCCCGGGTCGCAAGAGACCCAGTACTTC.

This clonotype was counted ten times or more. V and J are TRBV7-3 and TRBJ2-1; 7 nucleotides line up with TRBD2. The germline CDR1 and CDR2 sequences are SGHTA and FQGTGA. The length of the CDR3 is 16 residues. The V segment lost 2 bases and the J segment 3 bases; nucleotides outside the gene matches: 7. The CDR3 coding sequence is TGTGCCAGCAGCTTAGCACTAGCGAATTACTACAATGAGCAGTTCTTC. This translates into CASSLALANYYNEQFF. Variable domain in full (rest from reference TRBV7-3 and TRBJ2-1): GAGVSQTPSNKVTEKGKYVELRCDPISGHTALYWYRQSLGQGPEFLIYFQGTGAADDSGLPNDRFFAVRPEGSVSTLKIQRTERGDSAVYLCASSLALANYYNEQFFGPGTRLTVL.

This clonotype has ten or more counts. This sequence joins TRBV30 and TRBJ2-5, with TRBD2 as a possible D gene (5 bases). CDR1 is GTSNPN, CDR2 SVGIG, per germline (reference sequence). The CDR3 contains 13 residues. V was clipped by 3 bases and J by 4 bases, with 12 bases between them. The CDR3 is CAWSSSLLETQYF. The CDR3 DNA reads TGTGCCTGGAGCTCTAGCTTACTAGAGACCCAGTACTTC. The whole variable domain, remainder taken from reference TRBV30 and TRBJ2-5, is SQTIHQWPATLVQPVGSPLSLECTVEGTSNPNLYWYRQAAGRGLQLLFYSVGIGQISSEVPQNLSASRPQDRQFILSSKKLLLSDSGFYLCAWSSSLLETQYFGPGTRLLVL.

To note about this clonotype: A much larger clone sits a single nucleotide away, making a read error possible. The J gene is TRBJ2-3, the V gene TRBV7-2; TRBD2 agrees at 12 bases. CDR3 length: 16 residues. Germline V gene lookup returns CDR1 SGHTA and CDR2 FQGNSA. Losses at the gene ends were 5 bases for V and 3 bases for J; bases not matched to a gene: 6. Here the CDR3 reads CASSRVGTSGTDTQYF. DNA for the CDR3: TGTGCCAGCAGCCGAGTAGGGACTAGCGGGACAGATACGCAGTATTTT. The full variable domain, completed using reference TRBV7-2 and TRBJ2-3, is GAGVSQSPSNKVTEKGKDVELRCDPISGHTALYWYRQSLGQGLEFLIYFQGNSAPDKSGLPSDRFSAERTGGSVSTLTIQRTQQEDSAVYLCASSRVGTSGTDTQYFGPGTRLTVL.

At least ten counts were recorded for this clonotype. This sequence joins TRBV29-1 and TRBJ2-1; a possible D gene is TRBD1 (6 bases). The length of the CDR3 is 12 residues. Looked up from germline, CDR1 is SQVTM and CDR2 is ANQGSEA. The V and J ends lost 4 bases and 5 bases respectively, with 9 bases between them. The CDR3 reads CSVGRTDNEQFF. The CDR3 bases are TGCAGCGTTGGCAGGACAGACAATGAGCAGTTCTTC.

The table lists this clonotype with many counts. J is TRBJ2-3 and V is TRBV7-2; 9 nucleotides line up with TRBD2. Germline CDR1 and CDR2: SGHTA and FQGNSA. Trimming removed 3 bases from V and 4 bases from J; junction bases left unmatched: 2. This CDR3 is built from 14 residues. The CDR3 nucleotides are TGTGCCAGCAGCTTCTCTAGCGGGGCAGATACGCAGTATTTT. Translated: CASSFSSGADTQYF.

This clonotype has only a few counts. A much larger clone differs from this one at a single base, so this may be a read error. This chain links TRBV20-1 with TRBJ2-3, with D possibly being TRBD1 (6 bases). CDR3 length: 12 residues. The V end lost 8 bases, the J end lost 4 bases, and 13 bases lay between the germline ends. Germline V gene data show CDR1 as DFQATT and CDR2 as SNEGSKA (reference sequence). The CDR3 nucleotides are TGCAGTACTGAGGACAGTCCAGATACGCAGTATTTT. Translation gives CSTEDSPDTQYF.

Concerning this clonotype: A much larger clone is a single base away; this may be a read error. The chain is built from TRBV6-5 and TRBJ2-5; the D gene is possibly TRBD2 (6 bases). The ends were cut back, 10 bases at V and 2 bases at J, with 14 bases in the middle. There are 13 residues in the CDR3. Germline assignment: CDR1 MNHEY and CDR2 SVGAGI. The CDR3 sequence is CAIGTSTQETQYF. The CDR3 DNA follows: TGTGCCATAGGGACTTCAACTCAAGAGACCCAGTACTTC.

Concerning this clonotype itself: It may be a read error: a sequence one base away is much more abundant. The chain's CDR3 is CASSFNGASTDTQYF. The CDR3 DNA reads TGTGCCAGCAGTTTCAACGGGGCGAGCACAGATACGCAGTATTTT. This chain joins TRBV12-3 or TRBV12-4 and TRBJ2-3; D tentatively fits TRBD1 or TRBD2 (5 bases each). The CDR3 extends over 15 amino acids. Trimming took off 3 bases at V and 0 bases at J, with 10 bases between the two ends.